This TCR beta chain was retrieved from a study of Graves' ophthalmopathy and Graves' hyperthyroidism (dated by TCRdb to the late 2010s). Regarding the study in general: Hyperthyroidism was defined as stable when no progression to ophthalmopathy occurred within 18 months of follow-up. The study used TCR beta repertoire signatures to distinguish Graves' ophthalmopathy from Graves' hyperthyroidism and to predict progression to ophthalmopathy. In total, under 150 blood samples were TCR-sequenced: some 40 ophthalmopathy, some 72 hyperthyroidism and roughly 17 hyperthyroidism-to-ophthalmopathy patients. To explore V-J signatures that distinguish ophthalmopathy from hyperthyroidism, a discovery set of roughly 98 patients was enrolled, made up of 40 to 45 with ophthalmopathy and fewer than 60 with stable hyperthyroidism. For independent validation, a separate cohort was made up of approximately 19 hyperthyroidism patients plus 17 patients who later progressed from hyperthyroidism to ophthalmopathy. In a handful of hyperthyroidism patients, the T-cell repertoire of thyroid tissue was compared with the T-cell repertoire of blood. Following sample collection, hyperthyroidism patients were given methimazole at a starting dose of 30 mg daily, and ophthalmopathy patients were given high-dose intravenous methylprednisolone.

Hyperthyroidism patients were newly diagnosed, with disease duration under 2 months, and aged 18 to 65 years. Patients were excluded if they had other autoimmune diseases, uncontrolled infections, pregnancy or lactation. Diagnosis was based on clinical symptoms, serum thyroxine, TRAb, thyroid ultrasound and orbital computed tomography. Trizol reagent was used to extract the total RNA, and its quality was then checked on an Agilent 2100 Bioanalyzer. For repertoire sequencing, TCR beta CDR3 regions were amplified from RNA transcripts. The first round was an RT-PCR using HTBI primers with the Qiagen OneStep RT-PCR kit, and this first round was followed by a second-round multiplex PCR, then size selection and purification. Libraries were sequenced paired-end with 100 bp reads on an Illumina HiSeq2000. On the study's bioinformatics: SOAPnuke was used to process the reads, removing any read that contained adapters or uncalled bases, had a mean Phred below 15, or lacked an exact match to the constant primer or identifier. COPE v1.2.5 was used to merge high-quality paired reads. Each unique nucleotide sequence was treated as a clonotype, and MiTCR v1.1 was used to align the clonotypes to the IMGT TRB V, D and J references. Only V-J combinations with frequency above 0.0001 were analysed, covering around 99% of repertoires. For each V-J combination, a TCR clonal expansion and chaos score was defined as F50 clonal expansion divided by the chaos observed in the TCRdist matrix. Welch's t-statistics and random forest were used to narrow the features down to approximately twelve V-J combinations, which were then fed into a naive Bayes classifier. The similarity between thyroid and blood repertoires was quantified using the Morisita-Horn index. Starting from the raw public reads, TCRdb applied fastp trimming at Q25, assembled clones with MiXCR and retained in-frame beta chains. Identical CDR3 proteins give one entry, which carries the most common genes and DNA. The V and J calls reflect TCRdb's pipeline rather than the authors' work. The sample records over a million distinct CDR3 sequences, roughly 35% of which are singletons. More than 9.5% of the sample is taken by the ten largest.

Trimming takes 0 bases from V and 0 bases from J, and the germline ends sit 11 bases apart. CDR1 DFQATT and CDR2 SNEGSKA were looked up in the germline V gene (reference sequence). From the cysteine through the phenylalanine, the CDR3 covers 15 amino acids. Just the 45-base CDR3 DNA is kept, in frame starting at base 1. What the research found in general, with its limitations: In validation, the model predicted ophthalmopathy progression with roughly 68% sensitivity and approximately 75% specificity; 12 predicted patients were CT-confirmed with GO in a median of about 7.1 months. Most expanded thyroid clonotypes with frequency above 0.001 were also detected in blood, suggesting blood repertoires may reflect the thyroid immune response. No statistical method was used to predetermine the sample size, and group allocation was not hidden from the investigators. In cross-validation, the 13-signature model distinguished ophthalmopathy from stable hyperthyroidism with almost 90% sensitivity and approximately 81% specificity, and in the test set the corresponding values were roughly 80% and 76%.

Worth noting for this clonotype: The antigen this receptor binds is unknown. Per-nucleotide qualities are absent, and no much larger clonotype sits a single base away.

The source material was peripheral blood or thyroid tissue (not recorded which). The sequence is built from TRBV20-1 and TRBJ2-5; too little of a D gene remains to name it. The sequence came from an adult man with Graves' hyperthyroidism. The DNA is TGCAGTGCTAGAGATCTAAGTCAGCACCAAGAGACCCAGTACTTC. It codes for CSARDLSQHQETQYF.